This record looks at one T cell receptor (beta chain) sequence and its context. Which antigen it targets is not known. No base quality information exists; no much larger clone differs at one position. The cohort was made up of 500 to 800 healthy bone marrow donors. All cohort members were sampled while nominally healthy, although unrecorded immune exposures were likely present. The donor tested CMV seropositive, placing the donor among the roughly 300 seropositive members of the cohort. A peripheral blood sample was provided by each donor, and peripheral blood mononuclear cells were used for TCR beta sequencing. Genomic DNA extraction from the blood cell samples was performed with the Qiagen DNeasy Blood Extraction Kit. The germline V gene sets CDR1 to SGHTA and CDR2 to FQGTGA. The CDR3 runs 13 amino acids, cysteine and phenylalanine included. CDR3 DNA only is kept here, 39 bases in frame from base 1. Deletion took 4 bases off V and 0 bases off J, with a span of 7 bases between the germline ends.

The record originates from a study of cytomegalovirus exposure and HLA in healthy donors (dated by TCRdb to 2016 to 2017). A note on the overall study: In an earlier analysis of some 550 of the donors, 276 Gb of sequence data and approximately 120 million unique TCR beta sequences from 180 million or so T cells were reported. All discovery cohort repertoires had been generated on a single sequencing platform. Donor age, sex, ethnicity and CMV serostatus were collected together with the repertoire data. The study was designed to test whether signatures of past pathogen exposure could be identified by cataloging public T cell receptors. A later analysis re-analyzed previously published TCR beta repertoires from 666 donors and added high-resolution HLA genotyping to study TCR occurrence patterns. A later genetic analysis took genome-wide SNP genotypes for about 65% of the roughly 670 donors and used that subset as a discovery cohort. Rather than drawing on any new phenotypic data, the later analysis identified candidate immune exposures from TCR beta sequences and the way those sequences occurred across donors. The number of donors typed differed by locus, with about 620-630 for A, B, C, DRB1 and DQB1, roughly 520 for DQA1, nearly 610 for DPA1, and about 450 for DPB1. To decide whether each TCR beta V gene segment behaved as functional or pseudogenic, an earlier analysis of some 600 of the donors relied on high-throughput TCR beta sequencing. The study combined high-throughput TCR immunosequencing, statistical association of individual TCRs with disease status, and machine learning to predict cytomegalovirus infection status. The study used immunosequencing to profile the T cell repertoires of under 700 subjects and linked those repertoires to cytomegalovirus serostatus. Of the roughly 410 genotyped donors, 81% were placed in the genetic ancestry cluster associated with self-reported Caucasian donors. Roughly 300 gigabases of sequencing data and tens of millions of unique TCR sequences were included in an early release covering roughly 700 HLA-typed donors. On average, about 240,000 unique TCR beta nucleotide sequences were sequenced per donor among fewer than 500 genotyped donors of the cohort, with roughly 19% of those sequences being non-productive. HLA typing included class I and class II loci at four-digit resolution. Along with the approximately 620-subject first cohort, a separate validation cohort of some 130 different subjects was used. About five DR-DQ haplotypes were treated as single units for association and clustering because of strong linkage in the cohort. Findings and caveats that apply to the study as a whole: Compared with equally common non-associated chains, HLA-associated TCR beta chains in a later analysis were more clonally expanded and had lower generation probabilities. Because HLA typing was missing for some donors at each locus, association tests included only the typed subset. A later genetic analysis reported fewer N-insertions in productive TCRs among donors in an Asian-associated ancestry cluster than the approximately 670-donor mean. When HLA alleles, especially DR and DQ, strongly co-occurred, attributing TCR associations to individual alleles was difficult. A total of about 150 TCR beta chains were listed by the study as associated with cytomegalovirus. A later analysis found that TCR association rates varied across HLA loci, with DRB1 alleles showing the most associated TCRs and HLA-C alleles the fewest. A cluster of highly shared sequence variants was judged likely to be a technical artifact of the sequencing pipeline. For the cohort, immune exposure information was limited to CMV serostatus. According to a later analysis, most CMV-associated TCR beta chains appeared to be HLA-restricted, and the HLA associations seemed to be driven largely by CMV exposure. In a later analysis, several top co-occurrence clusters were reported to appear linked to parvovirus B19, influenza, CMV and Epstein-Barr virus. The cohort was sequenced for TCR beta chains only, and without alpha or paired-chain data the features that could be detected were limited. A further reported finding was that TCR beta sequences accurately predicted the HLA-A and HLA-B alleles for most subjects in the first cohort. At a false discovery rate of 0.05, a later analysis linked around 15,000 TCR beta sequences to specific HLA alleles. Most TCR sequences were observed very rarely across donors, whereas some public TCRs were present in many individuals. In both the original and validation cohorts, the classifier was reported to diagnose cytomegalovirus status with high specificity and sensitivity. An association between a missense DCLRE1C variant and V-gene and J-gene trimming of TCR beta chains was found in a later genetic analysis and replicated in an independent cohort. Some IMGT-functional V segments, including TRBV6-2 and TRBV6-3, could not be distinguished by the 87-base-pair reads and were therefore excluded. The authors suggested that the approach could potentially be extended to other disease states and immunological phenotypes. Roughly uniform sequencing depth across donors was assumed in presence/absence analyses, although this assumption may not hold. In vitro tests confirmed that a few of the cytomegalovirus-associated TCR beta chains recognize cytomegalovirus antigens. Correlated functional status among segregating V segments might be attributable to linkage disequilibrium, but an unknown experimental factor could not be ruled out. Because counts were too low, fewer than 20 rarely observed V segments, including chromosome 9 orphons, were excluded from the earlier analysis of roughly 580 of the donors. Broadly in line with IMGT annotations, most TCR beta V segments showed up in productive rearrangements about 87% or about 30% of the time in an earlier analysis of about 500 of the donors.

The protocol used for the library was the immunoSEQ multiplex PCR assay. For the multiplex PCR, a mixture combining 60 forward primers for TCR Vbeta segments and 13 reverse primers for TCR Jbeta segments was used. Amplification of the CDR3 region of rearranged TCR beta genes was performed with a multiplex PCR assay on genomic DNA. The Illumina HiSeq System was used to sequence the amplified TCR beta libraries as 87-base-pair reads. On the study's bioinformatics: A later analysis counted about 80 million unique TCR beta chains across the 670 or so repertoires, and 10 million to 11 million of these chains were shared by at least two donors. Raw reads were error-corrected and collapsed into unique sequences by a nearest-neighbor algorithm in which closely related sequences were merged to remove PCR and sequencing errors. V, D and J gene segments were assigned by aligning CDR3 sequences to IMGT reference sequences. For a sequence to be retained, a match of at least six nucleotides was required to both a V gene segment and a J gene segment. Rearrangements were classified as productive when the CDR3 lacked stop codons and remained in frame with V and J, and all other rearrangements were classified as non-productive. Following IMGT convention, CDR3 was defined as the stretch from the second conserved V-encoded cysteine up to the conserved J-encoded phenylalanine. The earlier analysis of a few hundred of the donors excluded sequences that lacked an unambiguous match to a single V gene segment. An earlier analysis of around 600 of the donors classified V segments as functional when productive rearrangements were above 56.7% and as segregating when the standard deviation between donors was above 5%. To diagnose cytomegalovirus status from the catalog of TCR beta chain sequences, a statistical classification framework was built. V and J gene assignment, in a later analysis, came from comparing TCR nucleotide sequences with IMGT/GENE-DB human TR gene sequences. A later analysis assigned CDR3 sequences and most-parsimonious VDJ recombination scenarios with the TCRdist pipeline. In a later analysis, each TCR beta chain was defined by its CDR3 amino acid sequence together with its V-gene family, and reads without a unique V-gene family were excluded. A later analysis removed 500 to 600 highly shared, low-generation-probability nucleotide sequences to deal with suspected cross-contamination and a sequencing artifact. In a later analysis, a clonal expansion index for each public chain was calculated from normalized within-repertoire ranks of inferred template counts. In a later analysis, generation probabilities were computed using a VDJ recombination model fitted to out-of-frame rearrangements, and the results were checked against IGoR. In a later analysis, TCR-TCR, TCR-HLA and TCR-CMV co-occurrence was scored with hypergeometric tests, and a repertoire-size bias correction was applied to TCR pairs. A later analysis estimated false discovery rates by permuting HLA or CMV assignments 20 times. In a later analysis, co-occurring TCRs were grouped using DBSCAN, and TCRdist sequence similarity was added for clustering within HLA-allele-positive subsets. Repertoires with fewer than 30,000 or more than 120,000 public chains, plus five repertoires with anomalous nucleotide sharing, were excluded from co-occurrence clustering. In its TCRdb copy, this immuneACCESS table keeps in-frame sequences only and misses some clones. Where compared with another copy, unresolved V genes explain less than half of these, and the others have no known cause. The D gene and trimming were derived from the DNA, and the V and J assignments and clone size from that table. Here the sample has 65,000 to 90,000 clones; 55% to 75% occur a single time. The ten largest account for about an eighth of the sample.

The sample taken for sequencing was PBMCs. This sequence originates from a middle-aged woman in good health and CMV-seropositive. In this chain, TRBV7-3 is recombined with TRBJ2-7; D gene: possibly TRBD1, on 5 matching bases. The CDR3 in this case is CASSSDSSYEQYF. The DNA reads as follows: TGTGCCAGCAGCTCCGACAGCTCCTACGAGCAGTACTTC.